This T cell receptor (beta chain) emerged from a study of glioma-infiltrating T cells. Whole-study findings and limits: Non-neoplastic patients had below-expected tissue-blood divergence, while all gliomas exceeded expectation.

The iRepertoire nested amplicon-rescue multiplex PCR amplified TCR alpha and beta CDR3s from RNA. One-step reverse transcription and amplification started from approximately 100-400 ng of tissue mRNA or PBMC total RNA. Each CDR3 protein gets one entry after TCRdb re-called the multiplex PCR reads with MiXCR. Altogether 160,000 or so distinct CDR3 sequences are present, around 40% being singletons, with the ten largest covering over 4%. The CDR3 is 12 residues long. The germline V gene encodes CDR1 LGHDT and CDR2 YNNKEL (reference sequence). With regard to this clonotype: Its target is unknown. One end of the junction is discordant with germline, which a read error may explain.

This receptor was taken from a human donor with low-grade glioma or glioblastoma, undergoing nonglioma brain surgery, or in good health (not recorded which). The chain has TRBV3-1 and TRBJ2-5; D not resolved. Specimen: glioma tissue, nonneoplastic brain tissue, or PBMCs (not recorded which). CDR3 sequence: CASSQHEETEYF. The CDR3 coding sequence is TGTGCCAGCAGCCAGCATGAAGAGACCGAGTACTTC.